Shown below are 16 T cell receptor beta chains from a single sample sequenced in a study of blood T cell repertoires in COVID-19. Generated by immunoSEQ multiplex PCR, the TCRdb table keeps only in-frame clones and is missing some. The table includes roughly 37,000 clones, roughly 78% detected once. The sample comprised peripheral blood. Source of these receptors: a man aged 60 to 75 with acute or convalescent COVID-19.

The chain is built from TRBV19 and TRBJ2-1; 14 nucleotides align to TRBD2. The trim removed 5 bases at V and 4 bases at J, leaving 22 bases unmatched. This CDR3 region has 22 residues. Germline values: CDR1 LNHDA, CDR2 SQIVND (reference sequence). DNA of the CDR3: TGTGCCAGTAGTCTCCACGCAGCCGGGACTAGCGGGAGCCCTGGCCTTTACAATGAGCAGTTCTTC. It is translated as CASSLHAAGTSGSPGLYNEQFF.

The chain recombines TRBV5-1 with TRBJ2-6; TRBD1 agrees at 9 bases. V lost 4 bases to trimming and J lost 0 bases; unmatched junction nucleotides: 8. The CDR3 sequence is 18 residues long. Germline CDR1 is SGHRS and CDR2 is YFSETQ. DNA of the CDR3: TGCGCCAGCAGCGCTACAGGGGGCAGCCTCTCTGGGGCCAACGTCCTGACTTTC. This sequence encodes CASSATGGSLSGANVLTF.

This clone was detected only once. The chain has TRBV5-4 and TRBJ2-2; 7 nucleotides agree with TRBD1. The germline V gene encodes CDR1 SGHNT and CDR2 YYREEE (reference sequence). This CDR3 is 15 amino acids long. The V gene end was trimmed by 4 bases and the J gene end by 2 bases; junction bases not matched to a gene: 5. CDR3 DNA sequence: TGTGCCAGCAGCATGGACAGGACAAACACCGGGGAGCTGTTTTTT. This codes for CASSMDRTNTGELFF.

CDR3 residues: CASSPGLAETYEQYF. CDR3 DNA: TGTGCCAGCAGTCCCGGACTAGCGGAAACCTACGAGCAGTACTTC. The chain is built from TRBV9 and TRBJ2-7; 10 nucleotides match TRBD2. V lost 5 bases and J lost 2; bases outside the gene matches: 7. This CDR3 is 15 amino acids long. Germline-derived CDR1 and CDR2 are SGDLS and YYNGEE.

The genes are TRBV5-1 and TRBJ2-3, with unresolved D. The germline CDR1 and CDR2 sequences are SGHRS and YFSETQ. The CDR3 consists of 14 residues. V lost 2 bases and J 4 bases, leaving 11 bases between the germline ends. Here the CDR3 DNA reads TGCGCCAGCAGCTTAGGAGTCGTCGCAGATACGCAGTATTTT. Translating it yields CASSLGVVADTQYF.

This CDR3 is CASSARAGSLAKNIQYF. The CDR3 DNA reads TGTGCCAGCAGTGCCCGGGCGGGCAGCCTAGCCAAAAACATTCAGTACTTC. The J gene is TRBJ2-4, the V gene TRBV27; tentatively, D is TRBD2 (5 bases). The CDR3 runs 17 residues. The V gene's germline CDR1 is MNHEY and CDR2 SMNVEV (reference sequence). Deletions cut 5 bases from V and 0 bases from J, with 17 bases between.

The genes are TRBV19 and TRBJ2-1, with 8 bases matching TRBD2. CDR1 is LNHDA, CDR2 SQIVND, per germline (reference sequence). The CDR3 spans 16 residues. The junction had 6 bases not matched to a gene; V was cut back by 4 bases and J by 1 base. The CDR3 region is CASSKFAGGSYNEQFF. In DNA form, the CDR3 reads TGTGCCAGTAGTAAGTTTGCGGGAGGATCCTACAATGAGCAGTTCTTC.

J is TRBJ2-5 and V is TRBV6-2 or TRBV6-3, with TRBD2 matching over 9 bases. V shed 5 bases and J 0 bases; nucleotides not matched to a gene: 7. The germline V gene has CDR1 MNHEY and CDR2 SVGEGT. The CDR3 consists of 16 residues. DNA for the CDR3: TGTGCCAGCAGTCGACCGACTAGCGGATACCAAGAGACCCAGTACTTC. Protein: CASSRPTSGYQETQYF.

The chain joins TRBV19 to TRBJ2-5; D gene unclear. The CDR3 is 11 residues long. The germline V and J ends were trimmed by 3 bases and 5 bases, with 4 bases remaining between them. Germline V gives CDR1 LNHDA, CDR2 SQIVND (reference sequence). CDR3 coding DNA: TGTGCCAGTAGTATGAGGGAGACCCAGTACTTC. It codes for CASSMRETQYF. Filled out from reference TRBV19 and TRBJ2-5, the complete variable domain reads DGGITQSPKYLFRKEGQNVTLSCEQNLNHDAMYWYRQDPGQGLRLIYYSQIVNDFQKGDIAEGYSVSREKKESFPLTVTSAQKNPTAFYLCASSMRETQYFGPGTRLLVL.

This rearrangement joins TRBV2 to TRBJ2-7, with 10 nucleotides matching TRBD1. The J segment lost 5 bases and the V segment lost 8 bases, leaving 6 bases of the junction unmatched. The V gene's germline CDR1 is SNHLY and CDR2 FYNNEI. This CDR3 is 13 amino acids long. Here the CDR3 reads CASLRDRGDEQYF. CDR3 sequence (DNA): TGTGCCAGCCTCCGGGACAGGGGTGACGAGCAGTACTTC.

This chain joins TRBV10-2 and TRBJ1-4; 9 positions agree with TRBD1. V was clipped by 0 bases and J by 8 bases; unmatched bases: 10. Germline values: CDR1 WSHSY, CDR2 SAAADI. The CDR3 extends over 17 amino acids. In nucleotides, the CDR3 is TGCGCCAGCAGTGAGTCAACCTTACAGGGGGCCCGAGAAAAACTGTTTTTT. Protein product: CASSESTLQGAREKLFF.

The V and J genes are TRBV28 and TRBJ2-3; 8 nucleotides line up with TRBD1. CDR1 and CDR2 from the germline V gene are MDHEN and SYDVKM. Trimming cost V 6 bases and J 3 bases; bases outside gene matches: 11. This CDR3 region has 16 residues. CDR3 protein: CASSPADRGYTDTQYF. DNA of the CDR3: TGTGCCAGCAGCCCAGCCGACAGGGGATATACAGATACGCAGTATTTT.

The V and J genes are TRBV19 and TRBJ2-1; weak D call: TRBD2 (5 bases). V lost 3 bases and J lost 6, with 12 bases in between. CDR1 is LNHDA, CDR2 SQIVND, per germline (reference sequence). The CDR3 consists of 14 residues. The CDR3 bases are TGTGCCAGTAGTATTGATTTGGGAGCCAATGAGCAGTTCTTC. This codes for CASSIDLGANEQFF. Full variable domain (missing parts from reference TRBV19 and TRBJ2-1): DGGITQSPKYLFRKEGQNVTLSCEQNLNHDAMYWYRQDPGQGLRLIYYSQIVNDFQKGDIAEGYSVSREKKESFPLTVTSAQKNPTAFYLCASSIDLGANEQFFGPGTRLTVL.

The CDR3 sequence is CASSEPGTGGDGYTF. The CDR3, as DNA: TGTGCCAGCAGCGAACCCGGGACAGGGGGCGACGGCTACACCTTC. The gene calls are TRBV2 and TRBJ1-2, with TRBD1 matching over 12 bases. The CDR3 length is 15 residues. Germline V gene lookup returns CDR1 SNHLY and CDR2 FYNNEI. The V and J ends lost 6 bases and 8 bases, in that order; junction bases with no gene match: 10.

The genes are TRBV7-2 and TRBJ2-7, with 12 bases lining up with TRBD2. Germline CDR1 SGHTA, CDR2 FQGNSA. There are 15 residues in the CDR3. With 4 bases clipped from V and 5 bases from J, the junction kept 6 bases outside the gene matches. Here the CDR3 DNA reads TGTGCCAGCAGCTCCACGACTAGCGGGAGACACGAGCAGTACTTC. This gives the protein CASSSTTSGRHEQYF.

The CDR3 reads CASSEIAGDYNEQFF. The CDR3 nucleotides are TGTGCCAGCAGTGAAATAGCGGGAGACTACAATGAGCAGTTCTTC. This chain joins TRBV2 and TRBJ2-1; 9 bases align to TRBD2. The germline V gene has CDR1 SNHLY and CDR2 FYNNEI. This CDR3 spans 15 amino acids. V gave up 2 bases and J gave up 3 bases; unmatched junction bases: 2.